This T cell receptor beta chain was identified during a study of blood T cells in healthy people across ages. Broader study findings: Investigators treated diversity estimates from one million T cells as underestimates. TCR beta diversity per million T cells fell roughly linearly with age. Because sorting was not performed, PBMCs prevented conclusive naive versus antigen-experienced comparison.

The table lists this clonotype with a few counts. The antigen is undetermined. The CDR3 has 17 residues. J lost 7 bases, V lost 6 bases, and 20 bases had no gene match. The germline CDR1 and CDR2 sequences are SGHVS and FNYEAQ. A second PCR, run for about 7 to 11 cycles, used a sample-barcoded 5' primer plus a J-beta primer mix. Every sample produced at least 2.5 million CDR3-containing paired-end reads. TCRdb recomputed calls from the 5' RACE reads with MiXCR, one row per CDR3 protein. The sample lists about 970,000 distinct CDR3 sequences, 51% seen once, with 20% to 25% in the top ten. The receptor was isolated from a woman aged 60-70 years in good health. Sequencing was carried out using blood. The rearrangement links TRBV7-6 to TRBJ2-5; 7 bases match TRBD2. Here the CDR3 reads CASSPSGGGPVFRTQYF. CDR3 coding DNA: TGTGCCAGCAGTCCATCGGGCGGGGGTCCTGTTTTTAGGACCCAGTACTTC.